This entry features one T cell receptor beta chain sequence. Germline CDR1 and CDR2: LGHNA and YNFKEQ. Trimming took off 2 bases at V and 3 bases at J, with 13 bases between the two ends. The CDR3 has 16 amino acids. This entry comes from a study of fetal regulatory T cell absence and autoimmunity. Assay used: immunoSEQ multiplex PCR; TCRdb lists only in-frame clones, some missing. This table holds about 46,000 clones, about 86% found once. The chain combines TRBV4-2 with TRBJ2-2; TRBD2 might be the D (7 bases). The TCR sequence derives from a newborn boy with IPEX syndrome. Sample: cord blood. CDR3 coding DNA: TGTGCCAGCAGCCAAAACCTAGGGGGGGACACCGGGGAGCTGTTTTTT. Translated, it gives CASSQNLGGDTGELFF.